This TCR beta chain is drawn from a study of T cell repertoires in cytomegalovirus infection. General study findings and limits: The ex vivo response showed dominance by HLA-C-restricted CMV-specific TCR beta clonotypes.

At least ten counts were recorded for this clonotype. Its antigen is as yet unknown. Looked up from germline, CDR1 is MDHEN and CDR2 is SYDVKM. V shed 3 bases and J 0 bases; nucleotides not matched to a gene: 5. CDR3 length: 16 residues. TCRdb itself ran the reads through MiXCR, one entry per CDR3 protein. The data show fewer than 250,000 distinct CDR3 sequences, with roughly 22% seen just once and 18% held by the top ten. The source is a human donor in good health (CMV status not recorded). Some clones in this sample may be carry-over from other donors' samples. Sequenced material: CD8+ T cells from PBMCs. The rearrangement joins TRBV28 to TRBJ2-1; 7 bases align to TRBD1. In DNA, the CDR3 is TGTGCCAGCAGTTTCTCAGGGGACAGCTCCTACAATGAGCAGTTCTTC. Encoded protein: CASSFSGDSSYNEQFF.